The next 3 T cell receptor beta chains were all read from a single sample in a study of T cell repertoires in cytomegalovirus infection. Each CDR3 protein gets one entry after TCRdb re-called the reads with MiXCR. The data contain 150,000 to 160,000 distinct CDR3 sequences, 20% to 30% of them singletons. Specimen: PBMCs. The origin of the receptors is a human donor in good health (CMV status not recorded). Some clones in this sample may be carry-over from other donors' samples.

This clonotype showed up many times. CDR3 nucleotide sequence: TGTGCCAGCAGCTTAGGGGAATCAGGTGTGACTGAAGCTTTCTTT. This encodes CASSLGESGVTEAFF. The chain has TRBV7-6 and TRBJ1-1; D gene unclear. Germline loops: CDR1 SGHVS, CDR2 FNYEAQ. This CDR3 contains 15 residues. Trimming stripped 1 base from V and 5 bases from J, with 14 bases between.

This clonotype was counted ten times or more. V and J are TRBV5-1 and TRBJ1-1, with D possibly being TRBD1 (5 bases). Trimming stripped 4 bases from V and 6 bases from J, with 13 bases between. Germline lookup yields CDR1 SGHRS and CDR2 YFSETQ. The CDR3 is 13 residues long. CDR3 in amino acids: CASSQGRFPEAFF. The CDR3 DNA reads as TGCGCCAGCAGCCAGGGACGGTTCCCTGAAGCTTTCTTT.

This clonotype was seen more than once but under ten times. The chain uses TRBV6-2 or TRBV6-3 and TRBJ2-5; tentative D call: TRBD2 (6 bases). Germline lookup yields CDR1 MNHEY and CDR2 SVGEGT. The V gene lost 6 bases and the J gene lost 1 base, with 15 bases spanning the gap. The CDR3 totals 15 residues. The CDR3 DNA is TGTGCCAGCAGGTATAGCGGATCGGTCCAAGAGACCCAGTACTTC. Protein: CASRYSGSVQETQYF.